This TCR beta chain is drawn from a study of T cell responses to AZD1222 COVID-19 vaccine. For the study at large: Some second doses came at about 4 weeks and others at about 12 weeks; these were pooled. Study-level results: In the spike-specific TCR repertoire, nearly half reportedly target unmutated variant regions. Spike was spanned by vaccine-associated CD4 TCRs, with dominance at 160-218 and 743-854. White British ancestry dominated among donors, who included more females, and clonal diversity was possibly underestimated.

In germline, CDR1 is SGHVS, CDR2 FQNEAQ. The CDR3 runs to 17 residues. V shed 5 bases and J shed 0 bases, with 17 bases lying between them. Clones were read by immunoSEQ multiplex PCR, and TCRdb kept only the in-frame ones, dropping some. The table lists about 94,000 clones, around 90% of them singletons, with over 7.5% in the top ten. The table lists this clone with a count of one. The antigen is unknown. The receptor comes from an adult in good health. The chain recombines TRBV7-8 with TRBJ1-5; the D is unclear. The sample here was peripheral blood, taken on day 0 of AZD1222 vaccination. The CDR3, as DNA: TGTGCCAGCAGCCCAAGTGGGCGAACCTATAGCAATCAGCCCCAGCATTTT. This gives the protein CASSPSGRTYSNQPQHF. The whole variable domain, remainder taken from reference TRBV7-8 and TRBJ1-5, is GAGVSQSPRYKVAKRGQDVALRCDPISGHVSLFWYQQALGQGPEFLTYFQNEAQLDKSGLPSDRFFAERPEGSVSTLKIQRTQQEDSAVYLCASSPSGRTYSNQPQHFGDGTRLSIL.